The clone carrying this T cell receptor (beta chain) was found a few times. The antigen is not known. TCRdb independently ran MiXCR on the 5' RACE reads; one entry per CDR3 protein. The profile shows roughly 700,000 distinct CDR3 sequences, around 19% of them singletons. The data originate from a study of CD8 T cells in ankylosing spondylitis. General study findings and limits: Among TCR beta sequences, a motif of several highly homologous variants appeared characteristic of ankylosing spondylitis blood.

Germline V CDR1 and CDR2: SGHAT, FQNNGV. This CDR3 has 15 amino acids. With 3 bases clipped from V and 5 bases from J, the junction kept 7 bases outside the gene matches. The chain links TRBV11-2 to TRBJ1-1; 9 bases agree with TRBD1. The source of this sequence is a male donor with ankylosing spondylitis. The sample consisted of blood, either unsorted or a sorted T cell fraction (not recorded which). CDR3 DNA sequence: TGTGCCAGCAGCTTGCGGGACAGGGAAGGAACTGAAGCTTTCTTT. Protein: CASSLRDREGTEAFF.